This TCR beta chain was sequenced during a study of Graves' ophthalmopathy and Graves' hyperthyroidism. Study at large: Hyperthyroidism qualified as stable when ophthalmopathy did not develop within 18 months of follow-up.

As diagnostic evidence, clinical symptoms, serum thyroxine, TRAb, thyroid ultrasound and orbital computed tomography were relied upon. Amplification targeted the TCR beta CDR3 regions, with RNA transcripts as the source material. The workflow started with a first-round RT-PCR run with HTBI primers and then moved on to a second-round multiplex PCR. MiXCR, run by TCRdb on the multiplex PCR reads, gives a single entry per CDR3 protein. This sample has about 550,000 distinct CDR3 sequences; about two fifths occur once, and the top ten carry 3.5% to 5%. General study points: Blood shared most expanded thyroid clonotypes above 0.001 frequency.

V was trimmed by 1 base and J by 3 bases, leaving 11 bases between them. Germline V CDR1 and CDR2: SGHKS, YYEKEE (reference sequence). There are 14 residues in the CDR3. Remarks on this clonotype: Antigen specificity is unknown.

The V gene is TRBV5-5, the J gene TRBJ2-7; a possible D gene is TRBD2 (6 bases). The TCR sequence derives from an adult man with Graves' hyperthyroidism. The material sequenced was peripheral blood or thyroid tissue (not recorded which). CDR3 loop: CASSLPAGNYEQYF. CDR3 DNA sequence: TGTGCCAGCAGCTTGCCGGCGGGGAACTACGAGCAGTACTTC.